These T cell receptor beta chains were read from a single sample in a study of blood T cell repertoires in COVID-19. TCRdb's table, derived via immunoSEQ multiplex PCR, lists solely in-frame clones and lacks some. The table shows about 100,000 clones, with roughly 80% occurring only once. The specimen was peripheral blood. The receptor source for this set is a man in his sixties with acute or convalescent COVID-19. CDR3s include the opening cysteine and the closing phenylalanine or tryptophan.

>TRBJ1-1|TRBV5-4
CASTGGGVTEAFF
>TRBJ2-5|TRBV6-1
CASSEDRGIGETQYF
>TRBJ2-3|TRBV9
CASSARTGGVDTQYF
>TRBJ2-3|TRBV6-4
CASSSSVTDTQYF
>TRBJ2-1|TRBV19
CASSQGLAGGRSSYNEQFF
>TRBJ1-2|TRBV5-1
CASSHETGGGYTF
>TRBJ1-4|TRBV19
CASSTPVPPNEKLFF
>TRBJ2-5|TRBV19
CASRAGGLGETQYF
>TRBJ2-7|TRBV7-2
CASSSQPRAASYEQYF
>TRBJ1-1|TRBV30
CAWSGSGQKEAFF
>TRBJ1-2|TRBV19
CASSRGQGHGGYTF
>TRBJ2-1|TRBV18
CASSLRDNEQFF
>TRBJ1-4|TRBV19
CASSPDTSSNEKLFF
>TRBJ2-7|TRBV27
CASSLVIAGTSGKRDYEQYF
>TRBJ1-1|TRBV28
CASSLTTGGTKAFF
>TRBJ2-3|TRBV18
CASSPIRTSALVNTQYF
>TRBJ2-7|TRBV10-3
CAISVVSESYEQYF
>TRBJ2-3|TRBV6-4
CASSRTGGPGDTQYF
>TRBJ1-1|TRBV10-3
CAIRDTAGVREAFF
>TRBJ1-2|TRBV18
CASSQGTGETF
>TRBJ1-3|TRBV5-4
CASSSQGASGNTIYF
>TRBJ2-7|TRBV11-2
CASSRGQSYEQYF
>TRBJ1-5|TRBV10-2
CASSESASNQPQHF
>TRBJ2-7|TRBV5-4
CASSLGGLTSGRAGAYEQYF
>TRBJ1-2|TRBV10-2
CASSLAQVDRGIYGYTF
>TRBJ2-4|TRBV2
CASGPAAGAVKNIQYF
>TRBJ2-2|TRBV3-1/TRBV3-2
CASSQATGVATGELFF
>TRBJ2-5|TRBV2
CASTLKETQYF
>TRBJ2-2|TRBV27
CASSIPGDGELFF
>TRBJ2-7|TRBV18
CASSPPSSGGYEQYF
>TRBJ2-2|TRBV5-1
CASSPGGTSGANTGELFF